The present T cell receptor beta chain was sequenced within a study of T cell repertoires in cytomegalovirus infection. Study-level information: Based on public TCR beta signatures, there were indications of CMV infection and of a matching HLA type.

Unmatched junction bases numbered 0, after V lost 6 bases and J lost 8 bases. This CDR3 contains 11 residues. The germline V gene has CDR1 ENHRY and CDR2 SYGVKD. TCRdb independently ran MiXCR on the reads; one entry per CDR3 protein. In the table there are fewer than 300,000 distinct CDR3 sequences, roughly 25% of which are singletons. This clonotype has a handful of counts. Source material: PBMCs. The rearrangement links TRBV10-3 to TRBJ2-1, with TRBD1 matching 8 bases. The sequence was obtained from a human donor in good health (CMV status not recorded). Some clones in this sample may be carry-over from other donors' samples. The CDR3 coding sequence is TGTGCCATCAGGACAGGGGATGAGCAGTTCTTC. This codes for CAIRTGDEQFF.